This T cell receptor (beta chain) stems from a study of PD-L1 blockade in urothelial cancer. Sequencing was performed with immunoSEQ multiplex PCR; in TCRdb, only in-frame clones are kept and a portion is missing. The table lists about 110,000 clones, under 95% of them singletons, with around 3.7% in the top ten. With 3 bases clipped from V and 5 bases from J, the junction kept 6 bases outside the gene matches. In germline, CDR1 is MGHRA, CDR2 YSYEKL. This CDR3 comprises 16 residues. Time point given: peripheral blood 6 weeks after treatment start. V and J are TRBV4-1 and TRBJ2-2, with 10 bases lining up with TRBD1. The sequencing here drew on PBMCs, taken around atezolizumab (anti-PD-L1) treatment. The sequence was obtained from a man aged 55-75 years with urothelial cancer. CDR3 amino acids: CASSQGQGFWTGELFF. As DNA, the CDR3 is TGCGCCAGCAGCCAGGGACAGGGGTTTTGGACCGGGGAGCTGTTTTTT.